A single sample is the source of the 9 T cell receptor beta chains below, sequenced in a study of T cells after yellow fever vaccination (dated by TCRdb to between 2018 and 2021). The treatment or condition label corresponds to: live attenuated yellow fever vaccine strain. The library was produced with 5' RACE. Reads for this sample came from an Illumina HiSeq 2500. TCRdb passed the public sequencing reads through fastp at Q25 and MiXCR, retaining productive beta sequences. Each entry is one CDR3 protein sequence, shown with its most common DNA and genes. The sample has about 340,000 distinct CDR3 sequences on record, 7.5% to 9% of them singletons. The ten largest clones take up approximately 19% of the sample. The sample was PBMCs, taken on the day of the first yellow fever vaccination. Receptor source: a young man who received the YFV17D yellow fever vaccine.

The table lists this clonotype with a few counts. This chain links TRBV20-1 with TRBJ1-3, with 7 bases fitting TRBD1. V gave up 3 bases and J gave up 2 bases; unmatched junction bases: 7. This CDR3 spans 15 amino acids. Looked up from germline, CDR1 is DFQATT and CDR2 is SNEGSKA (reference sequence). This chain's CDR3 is CSARTATGAGNTIYF. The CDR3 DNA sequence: TGCAGTGCTAGGACCGCAACAGGGGCTGGAAACACCATATATTTT.

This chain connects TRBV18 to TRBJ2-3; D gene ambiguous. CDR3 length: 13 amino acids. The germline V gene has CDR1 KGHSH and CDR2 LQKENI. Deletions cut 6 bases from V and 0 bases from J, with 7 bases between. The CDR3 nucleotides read TGTGCCAGCTCGCCGGAGAGCACAGATACGCAGTATTTT. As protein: CASSPESTDTQYF.

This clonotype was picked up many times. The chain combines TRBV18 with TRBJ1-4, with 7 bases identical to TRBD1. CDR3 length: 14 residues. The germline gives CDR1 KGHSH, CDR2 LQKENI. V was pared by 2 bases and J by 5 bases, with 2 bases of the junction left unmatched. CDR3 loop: CASSPTGVNEKLFF. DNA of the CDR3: TGTGCCAGCTCACCAACAGGGGTAAATGAAAAACTGTTTTTT.

The CDR3 sequence is CASSQMLTAKNIQYF. The CDR3 DNA sequence: TGCGCCAGCAGCCAGATGCTGACAGCCAAAAACATTCAGTACTTC. This chain joins TRBV4-1 and TRBJ2-4; D ambiguous. Germline CDR1 and CDR2: MGHRA and YSYEKL. CDR3 length equals 15 residues. V was shortened by 3 bases and J by 0 bases, with 9 bases between the two germline ends.

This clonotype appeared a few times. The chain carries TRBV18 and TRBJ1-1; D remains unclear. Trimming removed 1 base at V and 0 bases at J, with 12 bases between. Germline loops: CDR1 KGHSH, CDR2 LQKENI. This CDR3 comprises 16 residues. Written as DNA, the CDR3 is TGTGCCAGCTCACCACGGTCAGGACGGATGAACACTGAAGCTTTCTTT. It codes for CASSPRSGRMNTEAFF.

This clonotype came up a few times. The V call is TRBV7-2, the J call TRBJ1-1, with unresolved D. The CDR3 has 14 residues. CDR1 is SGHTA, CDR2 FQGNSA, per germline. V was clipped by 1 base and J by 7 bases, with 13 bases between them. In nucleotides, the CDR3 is TGTGCCAGCAGCTTAGGGCCAGCCTCCGGTGAAGCTTTCTTT. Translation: CASSLGPASGEAFF.

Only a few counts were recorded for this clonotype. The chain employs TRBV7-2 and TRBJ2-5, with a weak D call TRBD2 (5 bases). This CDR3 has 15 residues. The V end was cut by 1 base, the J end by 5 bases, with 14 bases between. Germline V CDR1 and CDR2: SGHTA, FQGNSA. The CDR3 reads CASSLVAGGGETQYF. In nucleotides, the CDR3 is TGTGCCAGCAGCTTAGTAGCAGGAGGTGGGGAGACCCAGTACTTC.

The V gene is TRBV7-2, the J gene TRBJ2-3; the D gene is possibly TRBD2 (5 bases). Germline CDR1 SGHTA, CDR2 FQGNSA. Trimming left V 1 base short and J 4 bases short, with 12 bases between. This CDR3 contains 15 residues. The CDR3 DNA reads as TGTGCCAGCAGCTTAGGCGACTATGTATCAGATACGCAGTATTTT. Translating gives CASSLGDYVSDTQYF.

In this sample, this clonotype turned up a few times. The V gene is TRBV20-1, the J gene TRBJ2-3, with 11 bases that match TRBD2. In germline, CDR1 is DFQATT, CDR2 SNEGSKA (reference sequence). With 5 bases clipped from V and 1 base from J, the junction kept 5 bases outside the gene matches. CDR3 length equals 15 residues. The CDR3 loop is CSAGELAGGTDTQYF. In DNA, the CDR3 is TGCAGTGCTGGGGAACTAGCGGGGGGCACAGATACGCAGTATTTT.